The T cell receptor beta chain described here comes from a study of spatial heterogeneity in lung cancer. On each TCR cDNA molecule, a unique molecular identifier was present. TCRdb used MiXCR to reprocess the 5' RACE reads, holding one entry per CDR3 protein. The table shows about 92,000 distinct CDR3 sequences, with about 12% occurring only once. Time point defined: sample taken at primary tumor resection. Per the germline V gene, CDR1 is SGHRS and CDR2 is YFSETQ. The CDR3 is made up of 13 amino acids. V lost 2 bases and J lost 4; bases outside the gene matches: 2. The input for sequencing was PBMCs, taken at surgery. The rearrangement joins TRBV5-1 to TRBJ2-5; 7 nucleotides agree with TRBD1. This receptor was identified in a male donor with early-stage non-small cell lung cancer. This CDR3 is CASSLGGPETQYF. In DNA form, the CDR3 reads TGCGCCAGCAGCTTAGGGGGCCCAGAGACCCAGTACTTC.